Listed here are 6 T cell receptor beta chains from one sample, sequenced in a study of Ad26.COV2.S vaccination and SARS-CoV-2 variants. Sequencing used immunoSEQ multiplex PCR; TCRdb keeps in-frame clones, though not all of them. The sample has some 350,000 clones, 92% seen once; the top ten hold around 4.2%. The material sequenced was peripheral blood, taken after recovery from COVID-19. The receptor set was obtained from a human donor who had recovered from COVID-19.

The V gene is TRBV19, the J gene TRBJ2-1; D might be TRBD2 (5 bases). Germline V gene sequence: CDR1 LNHDA, CDR2 SQIVND (reference sequence). Trimming removed 4 bases from V and 1 base from J, with 11 bases in between. This CDR3 region has 15 residues. CDR3 bases: TGTGCCAGTAGTACCGGCCGGGGTTCCTACAATGAGCAGTTCTTC. Translated: CASSTGRGSYNEQFF.

V is TRBV5-1 and J is TRBJ2-7; 11 nucleotides align to TRBD1. The CDR3 is 16 residues long. V dropped 4 bases and J dropped 3; count of bases not matched to a gene: 9. Germline-derived CDR1 and CDR2 are SGHRS and YFSETQ. CDR3 DNA sequence: TGCGCCAGCAGCACCTTAGGACAGGGGGCCGACTACGAGCAGTACTTC. Its protein is CASSTLGQGADYEQYF.

This chain uses TRBV21-1 with TRBJ1-3; the table gives TRBD1 as D, unverified against the DNA. TRBV21-1 is tagged as a pseudogene. The CDR3 length is 15 residues. CDR3 region: CASSNRCQGGNTIYF. The DNA for the CDR3 is TGTGCCAGCAGCAATCGATGTCAGGGTGGAAACACCATATATTTT.

The chain employs TRBV18 and TRBJ1-1; no firm D call. The CDR3 runs 13 residues. CDR1 KGHSH and CDR2 LQKENI come from the germline V gene. The V end lost 5 bases, the J end lost 0 bases, and 7 bases lay between the germline ends. CDR3 sequence: CASSVAMNTEAFF. The CDR3 bases are TGTGCCAGCTCAGTGGCGATGAACACTGAAGCTTTCTTT.

J is TRBJ2-7 and V is TRBV19; tentatively, D is TRBD1 (6 bases). In germline, CDR1 is LNHDA, CDR2 SQIVND (reference sequence). There are 14 residues in the CDR3. With 3 bases removed from V and 2 bases from J, the gap between germline ends came to 11 bases. The CDR3 here is CASSINRATYEQYF. The CDR3 DNA sequence: TGTGCCAGTAGTATTAACAGGGCGACCTACGAGCAGTACTTC.

This sequence joins TRBV5-1 and TRBJ2-2; D is unresolved. Trimming left V 0 bases short and J 3 bases short, with 6 bases between. The germline gives CDR1 SGHRS, CDR2 YFSETQ. CDR3 length equals 14 residues. CDR3 nucleotide sequence: TGCGCCAGCAGCTTGGGTGGCGACACCGGGGAGCTGTTTTTT. It is translated as CASSLGGDTGELFF. Full variable domain (outside the CDR3, taken from reference TRBV5-1 and TRBJ2-2): KAGVTQTPRYLIKTRGQQVTLSCSPISGHRSVSWYQQTPGQGLQFLFEYFSETQRNKGNFPGRFSGRQFSNSRSEMNVSTLELGDSALYLCASSLGGDTGELFFGEGSRLTVL.